These 3 T cell receptor beta chains were sequenced from one sample in a study of molecular identifiers for immune sequencing clone quantification. TCRdb fed the PCR reads into MiXCR, producing one record per CDR3 protein. The sample has about 320,000 distinct CDR3 sequences, roughly 23% seen once; the top ten hold about 0.79%. The sample consisted of naive CD8+ T cells from blood, with Jurkat cell RNA spiked in. Subset denoted: FACS-sorted CD8+CD4-CCR7+CD45RA+ naive T cells. All receptors derive from a human donor in good health. Some libraries in this study had Jurkat cell RNA spiked in.

A word on this clonotype: A much larger clone lies one base from this, so it may be a read error. The V call is TRBV27, the J call TRBJ1-1; a weak D match, TRBD1 (5 bases). The CDR3 is made up of 16 amino acids. The V gene's germline CDR1 is MNHEY and CDR2 SMNVEV (reference sequence). CDR3 bases: TGTGCCAGCAATTTATGGGCTCGGCAGGGTAATTCTGAAGCTTTCTTT. Protein product: CASNLWARQGNSEAFF.

This clonotype has ten or more counts. The chain links TRBV9 to TRBJ1-5, with 9 bases fitting TRBD1. In germline, CDR1 is SGDLS, CDR2 YYNGEE. With 4 bases clipped from V and 6 bases from J, the junction kept 8 bases outside the gene matches. The CDR3 length is 15 residues. CDR3 sequence (DNA): TGTGCCAGCAGCCCCGGGACAGGGCAGGCTCAGCCCCAGCATTTT. Protein product: CASSPGTGQAQPQHF.

A note on this clonotype: An end of the junction differs from the germline gene, which may be a read error. The chain couples TRBV14 to TRBJ1-5; the D gene is possibly TRBD1 (5 bases). The CDR3 length is 17 residues. Germline assignment: CDR1 SGHDN and CDR2 FVKESK. Here the CDR3 DNA reads TGTGCCAGCAGCCAAGATGCAGGGCCTCTTAGCAATCAGTCCCAGCATTTT. Amino acids: CASSQDAGPLSNQSQHF.